The 7 T cell receptor beta chains given below trace back to one sample, sequenced in a study of CD8+CD57+ T cells in acquired aplastic anemia (dated by TCRdb to between 2017 and 2018). Sequencing used an Illumina HiSeq 2000. Profiling of TCR beta VDJ combinations and CDR3 sequences used genomic DNA as the template. TCRdb applied fastp at Q25 and MiXCR to the public reads, then kept only in-frame beta chains. When rows share a CDR3 protein, they turn into one entry using the most common DNA and genes. Across this sample there are fewer than 150,000 distinct CDR3 sequences, with roughly 50% seen only once. Around 2.5% of the sample goes to the ten largest clones. Sequencing was carried out using sorted CD4+, CD8+, or CD8+CD57+ T cells (not recorded which) from PBMCs. All receptors come from a human donor in good health, serving as a control.

V and J are TRBV25-1 and TRBJ1-2; 9 bases match TRBD1. From germline, CDR1 is MGHDK and CDR2 SYGVNS. This CDR3 is 15 amino acids long. V was clipped by 6 bases and J by 3 bases; unmatched bases: 8. In DNA form, the CDR3 reads TGTGCCAGCAGCAACACGGGACAGGGCCACTATGGCTACACCTTC. This gives the protein CASSNTGQGHYGYTF.

In this sample, this clonotype turned up many times. The genes are TRBV20-1 and TRBJ1-4; unclear D gene. This CDR3 comprises 10 residues. Germline CDR1 and CDR2: DFQATT and SNEGSKA (reference sequence). For the CDR3, the DNA is TGCAGCGTTTACGATGAAAAACTGTTTTTT. It translates to CSVYDEKLFF.

This chain connects TRBV20-1 to TRBJ2-7, with D perhaps TRBD2 (6 bases). Germline lookup yields CDR1 DFQATT and CDR2 SNEGSKA (reference sequence). V was clipped by 1 base and J by 0 bases, with 7 bases between them. The CDR3 runs 13 residues. This CDR3 reads CSARAGASYEQYF. CDR3 bases: TGCAGTGCTAGAGCGGGAGCCTCCTACGAGCAGTACTTC.

Only a few counts were recorded for this clonotype. V usage is TRBV29-1 and J usage is TRBJ2-1; the D gene is possibly TRBD2 (5 bases). Germline loops: CDR1 SQVTM, CDR2 ANQGSEA. This CDR3 has 14 residues. Trimming shortened V by 2 bases and J by 6 bases, and 14 bases separated the two germline ends. The CDR3 spells CSVERPAVGNEQFF. In nucleotides, the CDR3 is TGCAGCGTTGAACGGCCAGCGGTGGGCAATGAGCAGTTCTTC.

This clonotype came up many times. The chain couples TRBV7-3 to TRBJ2-7, with 9 bases aligning to TRBD2. This CDR3 spans 14 amino acids. Germline V gene lookup returns CDR1 SGHTA and CDR2 FQGTGA. With 4 bases clipped from V and 6 bases from J, the junction kept 7 bases outside the gene matches. The CDR3 DNA reads TGTGCCAGCAGCTCTGGGACTAGCTTCGCCGAGCAGTACTTC. Protein: CASSSGTSFAEQYF.

The chain has TRBV2 and TRBJ2-7, with no clear D. CDR1 and CDR2 (germline): SNHLY, FYNNEI. Trimming took 7 bases from V and 6 from J, leaving 13 bases between them. The CDR3 consists of 12 residues. CDR3 nucleotides: TGTGCCAGCAACGTCCGTATGGGCGAGCAGTACGTC. Its translation is CASNVRMGEQYV.

This clonotype was counted many times. The V and J genes are TRBV5-1 and TRBJ2-2; D uncertain. There are 17 residues in the CDR3. CDR1 is SGHRS and CDR2 is YFSETQ in the germline V gene. The V end lost 3 bases, the J end lost 1 base, and 16 bases lay between the germline ends. CDR3 in amino acids: CASSSFAGDLNTGELFF. The CDR3 nucleotides read TGCGCCAGCAGCTCATTCGCAGGAGACCTGAACACCGGGGAGCTGTTTTTT.